The table lists the clone carrying this T cell receptor beta chain with many counts. Its specificity is not known. This CDR3 contains 14 residues. The germline V and J ends were trimmed by 1 base and 4 bases, with 10 bases remaining between them. In germline, CDR1 is SGHRS, CDR2 YFSETQ. Template-switching 5'RACE yielded the TCR cDNA; a universal primer site and UMIs were added in the process. TCRdb re-analysed the 5' RACE reads in MiXCR, keeping a single row per CDR3 protein. The data contain around 400,000 distinct CDR3 sequences, roughly 10% of them singletons. This record belongs to a study of T cells after yellow fever vaccination. Overall study results and limits: There was a small share of clonotypes that showed up in both the CD4 and CD8 compartments.

This clonotype originated in a man between 18 and 35 years old who received the YFV17D yellow fever vaccine. The material sequenced was PBMCs, taken on the day of the first yellow fever vaccination. V usage is TRBV5-1 and J usage is TRBJ2-3; a weak D match, TRBD2 (5 bases). The CDR3 DNA sequence: TGCGCCAGCAGCTTGCAGCTAGCATCAGATACGCAGTATTTT. It yields the protein CASSLQLASDTQYF.